Included here is one T cell receptor beta chain sequence, with context. Antigen: not known. A roughly ten-day culture period preceded the isolation of CD4+ T cells. The individual was infected with SARS-CoV-2 between March and December 2020, as confirmed by PCR. As their vaccination, participants received two doses of either BNT162b2 or mRNA-1273. Trimming took 0 bases from V and 7 from J; bases not matched to a gene: 8. The length of the CDR3 is 15 residues. Germline CDR1 LNHNV, CDR2 YYDKDF (reference sequence). These data come from a study of vaccination effects on CD4 cells after COVID-19. Overall study context: With around 10 ug/ml peptides and about 9.5 IU/ml IL-2, approximately 2.1 million PBMC per well were cultured.

The protocol was immunoSEQ multiplex PCR, while the TCRdb copy is restricted to in-frame clones and leaves out a portion. Among about 46,000 clones, about 74% were seen once, and the ten largest hold under 7%. The chain joins TRBV15 to TRBJ2-7; TRBD1 matches 8 bases. This TCR was sampled from a human donor who had a prior SARS-CoV-2 infection. The sample in question was CD4+ T cells from PBMCs cultured without peptide, obtained after COVID-19 vaccination. In DNA form, the CDR3 reads TGTGCCACCAGCAGAGATTTGCAGGGGGCGAGGGAGCAGTACTTC. It codes for CATSRDLQGAREQYF.